This passage covers 28 T cell receptor beta chains from one sample sequenced in a study of T cells in Graves' hyperthyroidism and ophthalmopathy. Amplification targeted TCR beta CDR3 regions from RNA transcripts. Carried out on the TCR CDR3, a first-round RT-PCR used the HTBI primer set. TCRdb ran MiXCR on the multiplex PCR reads and lists one entry per CDR3 protein. This sample has under 800,000 distinct CDR3 sequences, with 14% found just once. The sample comprised blood. All receptors derive from a woman between 18 and 29 years old with Graves' hyperthyroidism.

In this sample, this clonotype turned up many times. The chain recombines TRBV11-2 with TRBJ2-1; D unresolved. Deletions cut 1 base from V and 10 bases from J, with 20 bases between. Germline CDR1 and CDR2: SGHAT and FQNNGV. This CDR3 contains 16 residues. CDR3: CASSLATHSPMKEQFF. DNA of the CDR3: TGTGCCAGCAGCTTAGCCACTCATTCACCGATGAAAGAGCAGTTCTTC.

This chain joins TRBV29-1 and TRBJ2-3, with D tentatively TRBD1 (6 bases). This CDR3 region has 12 residues. The germline V gene has CDR1 SQVTM and CDR2 ANQGSEA. The V end was cut by 3 bases, the J end by 3 bases, with 7 bases between. CDR3 coding DNA: TGCAGCGTTGACAGGGGTACAGATACGCAGTATTTT. The encoded protein is CSVDRGTDTQYF.

This clonotype was seen only a few times. The J gene is TRBJ1-1, the V gene TRBV11-3; D is uncertain. With 5 bases removed from V and 6 bases from J, the gap between germline ends came to 13 bases. The CDR3 contains 13 residues. Per germline, CDR1 SGHNT and CDR2 YENEEA. CDR3 DNA sequence: TGTGCCAGCAGCCCCGTGAGAAACGCTGAAGCTTTCTTT. Protein product: CASSPVRNAEAFF. The full variable domain, in which reference TRBV11-3 and TRBJ1-1 provide the parts outside the CDR3, is EAGVVQSPRYKIIEKKQPVAFWCNPISGHNTLYWYLQNLGQGPELLIRYENEEAVDDSQLPKDRFSAERLKGVDSTLKIQPAELGDSAVYLCASSPVRNAEAFFGQGTRLTVV.

This clonotype showed up just a few times. V gene TRBV27 combines with J gene TRBJ2-3, with 7 positions matching TRBD2. The CDR3 consists of 15 residues. CDR1 and CDR2 (germline): MNHEY, SMNVEV (reference sequence). V lost 3 bases, J lost 4 bases, and 7 bases stayed unmatched. The DNA of the CDR3 is TGTGCCAGCAGTTTTGCAGCGGGAATCCCAGATACGCAGTATTTT. It codes for CASSFAAGIPDTQYF.

V gene TRBV24-1 combines with J gene TRBJ2-2, with 8 bases identical to TRBD1. V was pared by 4 bases and J by 0 bases, with 15 bases of the junction left unmatched. The germline gives CDR1 KGHDR, CDR2 SFDVKD. The CDR3 is 20 amino acids. The CDR3 DNA follows: TGTGCCACCAGTGACCCCGCAGGGGGCGAGGCTAGATCGAACACCGGGGAGCTGTTTTTT. Translated: CATSDPAGGEARSNTGELFF.

This clonotype was seen ten or more times. V usage is TRBV20-1 and J usage is TRBJ1-5, with 8 bases matching TRBD1. The length of the CDR3 is 14 residues. V trimming: 2 bases; J trimming: 5 bases; junction bases outside the gene matches: 5. CDR1 and CDR2 (germline): DFQATT, SNEGSKA (reference sequence). This CDR3 is CSARPDRVDQPQHF. As DNA, the CDR3 is TGCAGTGCTAGACCGGACAGGGTCGATCAGCCCCAGCATTTT.

This clonotype has ten or more counts. This chain links TRBV6-2 or TRBV6-3 with TRBJ2-7; the match to TRBD1 covers 10 bases. The CDR3 has 13 amino acids. Germline V gene data show CDR1 as MNHEY and CDR2 as SVGEGT. The junction had 5 bases not matched to a gene; V was cut back by 7 bases and J by 5 bases. The CDR3 spells CASTGTGDDEQYF. The DNA of the CDR3 is TGTGCCAGCACCGGGACAGGGGATGACGAGCAGTACTTC.

The CDR3 reads CAISDIHEQYF. DNA for the CDR3: TGTGCCATCAGTGATATTCACGAGCAGTACTTC. V and J are TRBV10-3 and TRBJ2-7; D unclear. The CDR3 totals 11 residues. V gave up 3 bases and J gave up 5 bases, with 5 bases separating them. Germline assignment: CDR1 ENHRY and CDR2 SYGVKD.

The rearrangement uses TRBV7-9 and TRBJ1-6; 8 nucleotides align to TRBD1. The germline gives CDR1 SEHNR, CDR2 FQNEAQ (reference sequence). V trimming: 5 bases; J trimming: 4 bases; junction bases outside the gene matches: 10. There are 17 residues in the CDR3. CDR3 residues: CASSTTTGVPYNSPLHF. Here the CDR3 DNA reads TGTGCCAGCAGCACTACGACAGGGGTCCCATATAATTCACCCCTCCACTTT.

This clonotype has at least ten counts. The V call is TRBV12-3 or TRBV12-4, the J call TRBJ1-5; 8 bases fit TRBD1. The length of the CDR3 is 13 residues. V shed 6 bases and J 7 bases; nucleotides not matched to a gene: 5. The CDR3 nucleotides read TGTGCCAGCAGGCAAACAGGGGGGCAGCCCCAGCATTTT. It codes for CASRQTGGQPQHF.

This clonotype was observed at least ten times. The chain couples TRBV11-2 to TRBJ1-1; perhaps TRBD1 as D (6 bases). Germline V gene data show CDR1 as SGHAT and CDR2 as FQNNGV. Trimming took 3 bases from V and 7 from J, leaving 18 bases between them. The CDR3 is 15 residues long. The CDR3 here is CASSFATGGLLEAFF. The CDR3 region has the DNA TGTGCCAGCAGCTTTGCGACCGGGGGCCTCCTTGAAGCTTTCTTT.

On this clonotype itself: This clone may be a read error of a much larger clone one base away. This chain joins TRBV7-6 and TRBJ2-3; a possible D gene is TRBD2 (5 bases). Germline lookup yields CDR1 SGHVS and CDR2 FNYEAQ. The V end was cut by 4 bases, the J end by 6 bases, with 23 bases between. This CDR3 is built from 17 residues. DNA for the CDR3: TGTGCCAGCAGCTCCCTAACACCGACTCAGAGGGATGATACGCAGTATTTT. This gives the protein CASSSLTPTQRDDTQYF.

This clonotype was found once. The V gene is TRBV12-3 or TRBV12-4, the J gene TRBJ1-2; D call uncertain. Deletions cut 8 bases from V and 4 bases from J, with 20 bases between. CDR3 size: 15 residues. The CDR3 DNA reads TGTGCCAGCTCCTTATCCAATCTGCAAGTCTATGGCTACACCTTC. Translated: CASSLSNLQVYGYTF.

This clonotype was detected many times. The chain uses TRBV29-1 and TRBJ2-3; 7 nucleotides align to TRBD1. V lost 0 bases and J lost 2; bases outside the gene matches: 8. Germline lookup yields CDR1 SQVTM and CDR2 ANQGSEA. CDR3 length: 16 residues. This CDR3 is CSVEDPWTGYTDTQYF. In DNA, the CDR3 is TGCAGCGTTGAAGACCCTTGGACAGGCTACACAGATACGCAGTATTTT.

Only a few counts were recorded for this clonotype. This sequence joins TRBV4-3 and TRBJ2-5, with 11 bases lining up with TRBD2. CDR3 size: 20 residues. After removal of 1 base from V and 1 base from J, the junction contained 14 bases not matched to a gene. Germline V gene sequence: CDR1 LGHNA, CDR2 YSLEER. The CDR3 region is CASSQGWASGRRDGQETQYF. The CDR3 DNA reads as TGCGCCAGCAGCCAAGGGTGGGCTAGCGGGAGGAGGGACGGCCAAGAGACCCAGTACTTC.

This rearrangement joins TRBV7-9 to TRBJ2-1; D is ambiguous. The CDR3 sequence is 17 residues long. Trimming took off 4 bases at V and 0 bases at J, with 16 bases between the two ends. The germline V gene has CDR1 SEHNR and CDR2 FQNEAQ (reference sequence). CDR3: CASSSSGGHSSYNEQFF. For the CDR3, the DNA is TGTGCCAGCAGCTCGTCGGGCGGCCATAGCTCCTACAATGAGCAGTTCTTC.

The gene calls are TRBV29-1 and TRBJ2-7; D not certain. The CDR3 runs 13 residues. Germline assignment: CDR1 SQVTM and CDR2 ANQGSEA. V was pared by 4 bases and J by 0 bases, with 10 bases between. CDR3 nucleotide sequence: TGCAGCGTTGTAAGCTCTATCTCCTACGAGCAGTACTTC. Its protein is CSVVSSISYEQYF.

This clonotype came up many times. The chain combines TRBV2 with TRBJ2-3; a weak D match, TRBD2 (6 bases). The CDR3 loop spans 12 amino acids. The germline CDR1 and CDR2 sequences are SNHLY and FYNNEI. V was cut by 2 bases and J by 9 bases, with 9 bases left in between. CDR3 region: CASSEPAGTQYF. The CDR3 DNA follows: TGTGCCAGCAGTGAACCCGCGGGGACGCAGTATTTT.

This clonotype came up many times. The DNA for the CDR3 is TGTGCCACCAGCAGTACAGGGAGGATTGAAGCTTTCTTT. It specifies CATSSTGRIEAFF. The chain has TRBV15 and TRBJ1-1; weak D call: TRBD1 (6 bases). Germline values: CDR1 LNHNV, CDR2 YYDKDF (reference sequence). The CDR3 loop spans 13 amino acids. V lost 3 bases and J lost 7, with 12 bases in between.

This clonotype was seen a handful of times. The gene calls are TRBV11-2 and TRBJ2-3; 7 bases agree with TRBD2. The CDR3 spans 18 residues. The germline gives CDR1 SGHAT, CDR2 FQNNGV. The V and J ends lost 0 bases and 0 bases, in that order; junction bases with no gene match: 9. CDR3 sequence reads: CASSLDSGLDTSTDTQYF. The CDR3 bases are TGTGCCAGCAGCTTAGATTCCGGACTAGACACTAGCACAGATACGCAGTATTTT.

This clonotype showed up just a few times. The genes are TRBV12-3 or TRBV12-4 and TRBJ2-7; possibly TRBD2 for D (6 bases). V dropped 7 bases and J dropped 0 bases, with 10 bases sitting between them. The CDR3 runs 13 residues. The CDR3 DNA is TGTGCCAGCAAATTAGCGGTCTCCTACGAGCAGTACTTC. Encoded protein: CASKLAVSYEQYF.

The table lists this clonotype with many counts. The CDR3: CASSHPRDRAINEKLFF. Written as DNA, the CDR3 is TGTGCCAGCAGTCACCCGCGTGACAGGGCTATTAATGAAAAACTGTTTTTT. The gene calls are TRBV12-3 or TRBV12-4 and TRBJ1-4; TRBD1 aligns across 7 bases. Trimming cost V 5 bases and J 4 bases; bases outside gene matches: 13. The CDR3 extends over 17 amino acids.

In its sample, this clonotype was seen many times. V usage is TRBV5-1 and J usage is TRBJ1-1; tentatively, D is TRBD1 (5 bases). CDR3 length equals 15 residues. Trimming cost V 0 bases and J 1 base, with 10 bases left between them. Germline CDR1 reads SGHRS; CDR2 reads YFSETQ. The CDR3 here is CASSLAGGSNTEAFF. CDR3 DNA: TGCGCCAGCAGCTTGGCCGGGGGATCGAACACTGAAGCTTTCTTT.

This clonotype was recorded many times. The CDR3 region has the DNA TGTGCCAGCAGGAACCGGGACAGGGGGTATGGCTACACCTTC. The encoded protein is CASRNRDRGYGYTF. This chain connects TRBV28 to TRBJ1-2, with 11 bases lining up with TRBD1. Germline CDR1 and CDR2: MDHEN and SYDVKM. V dropped 6 bases and J dropped 5; count of bases not matched to a gene: 5. The CDR3 has 14 residues.

This clonotype was observed a few times. CDR3 nucleotide sequence: TGTGCCAGCAGTCTCGAATTGACTAGCGGGGAGAGGCGGGAGCAGTTCTTC. Translated: CASSLELTSGERREQFF. V usage is TRBV12-3 or TRBV12-4 and J usage is TRBJ2-1, with 11 nucleotides matching TRBD2. The V gene end was trimmed by 5 bases and the J gene end by 10 bases; junction bases not matched to a gene: 16. This CDR3 has 17 residues.

This clonotype was counted ten times or more. The chain joins TRBV28 to TRBJ2-7, with 7 bases that match TRBD2. V gave up 8 bases and J gave up 4 bases; unmatched junction bases: 11. The CDR3 is 14 amino acids. Germline V lookup: CDR1 MDHEN, CDR2 SYDVKM. CDR3 amino acids: CASRRRELVYEQYF. In DNA, the CDR3 is TGTGCCAGCCGGCGGCGGGAGTTAGTATACGAGCAGTACTTC.

In regard to this clonotype: This sequence may be a read error, since a much larger clone differs from it by one base. J is TRBJ2-7 and V is TRBV30; the D is unclear. CDR3 length equals 13 residues. Trimming took off 1 base at V and 7 bases at J, with 14 bases between the two ends. Germline V gene data show CDR1 as GTSNPN and CDR2 as SVGIG (reference sequence). CDR3 amino acids: CAWSDSPRREQYF. The CDR3 coding sequence is TGTGCCTGGAGTGATTCGCCCCGAAGGGAGCAGTACTTC.

This clonotype was seen ten or more times. V and J are TRBV27 and TRBJ1-5; D uncertain. The CDR3 is made up of 12 amino acids. The germline V gene encodes CDR1 MNHEY and CDR2 SMNVEV (reference sequence). The V and J ends lost 5 bases and 3 bases respectively, with 5 bases between them. CDR3 nucleotide sequence: TGTGCCAGCAGTAGGGTCAATCAGCCCCAGCATTTT. It is translated as CASSRVNQPQHF.